This TCR beta chain was documented in a study of T-cell reconstitution after alpha-beta-depleted transplantation in children. Germline lookup yields CDR1 LGHNA and CDR2 YNFKEQ. Trimming removed 5 bases from V and 3 bases from J, with 10 bases in between. This CDR3 is 13 amino acids long. For TCRbeta, the library was prepared with unique molecular identifiers. Each CDR3 protein is one row after TCRdb ran MiXCR on the PCR reads. The sample gives some 640,000 distinct CDR3 sequences, 15% to 20% of which show up once; approximately 1% is in the top ten. This material consisted of PBMCs from the stem cell graft donor, taken from the stem cell graft. This chain connects TRBV4-2 to TRBJ2-5; D call uncertain. The clonotype originates from a human donor who donated a stem cell graft to a child with acute myeloid leukemia. CDR3 in amino acids: CASSASEEETQYF. The CDR3 nucleotides are TGTGCCAGCAGCGCCAGCGAGGAAGAGACCCAGTACTTC.